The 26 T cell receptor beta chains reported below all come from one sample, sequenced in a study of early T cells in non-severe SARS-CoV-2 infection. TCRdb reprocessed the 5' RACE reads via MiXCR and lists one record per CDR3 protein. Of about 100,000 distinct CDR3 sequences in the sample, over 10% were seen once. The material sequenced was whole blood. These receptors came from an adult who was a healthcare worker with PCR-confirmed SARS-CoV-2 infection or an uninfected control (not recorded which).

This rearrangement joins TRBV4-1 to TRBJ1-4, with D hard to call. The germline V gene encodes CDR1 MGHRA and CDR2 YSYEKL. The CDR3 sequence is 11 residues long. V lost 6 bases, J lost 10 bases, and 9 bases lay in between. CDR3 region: CASRDLRKLFF. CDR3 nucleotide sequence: TGCGCCAGCAGGGACCTGCGAAAACTGTTTTTT.

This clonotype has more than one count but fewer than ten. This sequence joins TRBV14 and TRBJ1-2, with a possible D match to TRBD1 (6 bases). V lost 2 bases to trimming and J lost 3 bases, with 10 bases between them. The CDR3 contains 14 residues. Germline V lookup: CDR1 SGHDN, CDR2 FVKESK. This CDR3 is CASSQHQGYYGYTF. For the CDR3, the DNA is TGTGCCAGCAGCCAACACCAGGGGTACTATGGCTACACCTTC. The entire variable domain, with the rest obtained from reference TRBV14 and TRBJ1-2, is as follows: EAGVTQFPSHSVIEKGQTVTLRCDPISGHDNLYWYRRVMGKEIKFLLHFVKESKQDESGMPNNRFLAERTGGTYSTLKVQPAELEDSGVYFCASSQHQGYYGYTFGSGTRLTVV.

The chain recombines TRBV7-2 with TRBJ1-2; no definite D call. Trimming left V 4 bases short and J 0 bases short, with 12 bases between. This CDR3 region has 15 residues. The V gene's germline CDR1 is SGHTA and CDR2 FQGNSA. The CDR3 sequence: CASSSRLITNYGYTF. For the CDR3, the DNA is TGTGCCAGCAGCTCCAGACTTATTACTAACTATGGCTACACCTTC.

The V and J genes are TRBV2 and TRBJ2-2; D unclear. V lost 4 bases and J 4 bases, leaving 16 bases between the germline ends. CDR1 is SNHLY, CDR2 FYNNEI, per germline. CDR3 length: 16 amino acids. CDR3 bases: TGTGCCAGCAGTGGTGGCCCCCGGGCGGTCACCGGGGAGCTGTTTTTT. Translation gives CASSGGPRAVTGELFF.

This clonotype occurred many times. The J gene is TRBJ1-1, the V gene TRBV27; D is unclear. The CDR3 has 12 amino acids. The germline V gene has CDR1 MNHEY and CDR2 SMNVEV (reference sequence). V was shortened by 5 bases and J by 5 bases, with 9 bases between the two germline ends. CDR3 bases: TGTGCCAGCAGTGGTTACGGGACTGAAGCTTTCTTT. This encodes CASSGYGTEAFF.

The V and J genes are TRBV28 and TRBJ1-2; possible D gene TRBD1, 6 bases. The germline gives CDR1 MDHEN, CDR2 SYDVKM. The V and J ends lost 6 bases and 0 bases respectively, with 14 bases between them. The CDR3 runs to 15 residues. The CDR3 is CASRPDRRSNYGYTF. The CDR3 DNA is TGTGCCAGCAGACCGGACAGACGTTCTAACTATGGCTACACCTTC.

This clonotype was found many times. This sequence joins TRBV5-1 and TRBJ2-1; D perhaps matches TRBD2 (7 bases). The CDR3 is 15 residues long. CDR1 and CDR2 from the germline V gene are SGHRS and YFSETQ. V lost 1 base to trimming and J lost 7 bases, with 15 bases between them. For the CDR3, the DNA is TGCGCCAGCAGCTTGTGGGAGGGACAACCAAATGAGCAGTTCTTC. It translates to CASSLWEGQPNEQFF.

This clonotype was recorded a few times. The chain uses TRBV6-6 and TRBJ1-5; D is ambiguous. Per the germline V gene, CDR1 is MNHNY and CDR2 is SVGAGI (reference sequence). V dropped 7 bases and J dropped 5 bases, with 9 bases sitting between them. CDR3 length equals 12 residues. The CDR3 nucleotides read TGTGCCAGCAATGTTGGGGATCAGCCCCAGCATTTT. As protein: CASNVGDQPQHF.

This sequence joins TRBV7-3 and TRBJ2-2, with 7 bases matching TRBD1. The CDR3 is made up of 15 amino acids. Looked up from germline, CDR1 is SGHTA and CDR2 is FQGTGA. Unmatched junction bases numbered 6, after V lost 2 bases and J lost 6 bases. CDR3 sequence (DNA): TGTGCCAGCAGCTTAGGTCAGGGGGTAGCCGGGGAGCTGTTTTTT. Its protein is CASSLGQGVAGELFF.

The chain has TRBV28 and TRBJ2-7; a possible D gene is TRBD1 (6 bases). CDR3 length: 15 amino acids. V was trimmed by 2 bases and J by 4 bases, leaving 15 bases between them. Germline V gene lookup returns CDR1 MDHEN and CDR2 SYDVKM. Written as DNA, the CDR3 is TGTGCCAGCAGTTTAACCCAGGGGTTATTTTACGAGCAGTACTTC. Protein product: CASSLTQGLFYEQYF.

Here the CDR3 reads CASSLGVEETQYF. The CDR3 nucleotides are TGTGCCAGCAGCTTAGGGGTAGAAGAGACCCAGTACTTC. The chain employs TRBV11-2 and TRBJ2-5; no clear D gene. Germline V CDR1 and CDR2: SGHAT, FQNNGV. This CDR3 region has 13 residues. V shed 1 base and J shed 3 bases, with 6 bases lying between them.

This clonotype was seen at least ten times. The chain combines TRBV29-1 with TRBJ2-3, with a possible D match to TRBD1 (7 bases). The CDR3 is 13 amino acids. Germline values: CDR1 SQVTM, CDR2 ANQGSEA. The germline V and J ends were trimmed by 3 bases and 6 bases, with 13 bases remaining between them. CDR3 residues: CSVDRGALDTQYF. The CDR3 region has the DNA TGCAGCGTTGACAGGGGGGCTTTGGATACGCAGTATTTT.

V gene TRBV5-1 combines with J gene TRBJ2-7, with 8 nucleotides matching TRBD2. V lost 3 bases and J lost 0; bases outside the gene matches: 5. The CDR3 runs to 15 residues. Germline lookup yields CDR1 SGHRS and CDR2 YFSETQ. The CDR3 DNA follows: TGCGCCAGCAGCTCTACGGGAGGGAGCTCCTACGAGCAGTACTTC. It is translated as CASSSTGGSSYEQYF.

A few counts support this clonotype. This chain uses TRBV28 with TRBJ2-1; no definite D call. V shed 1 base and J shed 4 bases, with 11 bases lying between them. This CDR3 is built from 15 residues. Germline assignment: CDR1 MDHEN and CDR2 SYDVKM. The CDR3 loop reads CASSLSGRSYNEQFF. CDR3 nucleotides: TGTGCCAGCAGTTTATCGGGTAGAAGTTACAATGAGCAGTTCTTC.

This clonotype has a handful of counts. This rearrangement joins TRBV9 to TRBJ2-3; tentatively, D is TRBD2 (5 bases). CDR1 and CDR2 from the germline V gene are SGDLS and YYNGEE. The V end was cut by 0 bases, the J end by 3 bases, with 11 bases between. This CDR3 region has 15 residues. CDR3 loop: CASSVEPAATDTQYF. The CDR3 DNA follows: TGTGCCAGCAGCGTAGAGCCAGCGGCTACAGATACGCAGTATTTT.

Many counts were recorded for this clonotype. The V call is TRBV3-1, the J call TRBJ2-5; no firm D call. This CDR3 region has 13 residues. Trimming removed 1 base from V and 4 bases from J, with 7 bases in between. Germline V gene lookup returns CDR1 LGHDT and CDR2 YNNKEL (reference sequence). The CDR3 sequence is CASSQGPPETQYF. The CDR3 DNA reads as TGTGCCAGCAGCCAAGGCCCCCCAGAGACCCAGTACTTC.

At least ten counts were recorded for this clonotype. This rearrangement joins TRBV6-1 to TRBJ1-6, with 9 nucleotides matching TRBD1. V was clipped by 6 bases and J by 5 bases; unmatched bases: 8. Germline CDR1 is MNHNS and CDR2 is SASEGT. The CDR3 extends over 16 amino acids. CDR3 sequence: CASRTQDRGHNSPLHF. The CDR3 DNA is TGTGCCAGCAGGACACAGGACAGGGGCCATAATTCACCCCTCCACTTT.

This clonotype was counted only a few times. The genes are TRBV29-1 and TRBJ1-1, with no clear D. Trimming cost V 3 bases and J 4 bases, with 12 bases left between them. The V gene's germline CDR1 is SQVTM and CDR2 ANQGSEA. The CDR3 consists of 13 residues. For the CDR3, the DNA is TGCAGCGTTGAGATATACGCTCTCACTGAAGCTTTCTTT. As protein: CSVEIYALTEAFF.

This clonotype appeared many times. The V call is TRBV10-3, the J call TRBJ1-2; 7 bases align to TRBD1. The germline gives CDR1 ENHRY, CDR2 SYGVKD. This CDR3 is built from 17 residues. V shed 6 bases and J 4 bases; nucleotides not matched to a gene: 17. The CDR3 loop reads CAISVRDSPPTAYGYTF. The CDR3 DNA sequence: TGTGCCATCAGCGTCCGGGACAGCCCGCCGACCGCCTATGGCTACACCTTC.

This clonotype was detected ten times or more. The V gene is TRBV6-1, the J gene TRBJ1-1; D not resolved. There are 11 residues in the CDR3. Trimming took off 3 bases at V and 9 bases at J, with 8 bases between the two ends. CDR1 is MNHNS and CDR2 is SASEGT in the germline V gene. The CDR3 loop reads CASSEFWKAFF. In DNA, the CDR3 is TGTGCCAGCAGTGAGTTTTGGAAAGCTTTCTTT.

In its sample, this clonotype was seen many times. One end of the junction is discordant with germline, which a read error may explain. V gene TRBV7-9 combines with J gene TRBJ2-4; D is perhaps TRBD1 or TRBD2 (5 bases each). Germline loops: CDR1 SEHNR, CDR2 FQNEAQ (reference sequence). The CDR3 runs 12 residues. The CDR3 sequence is CASSLVGARLHF. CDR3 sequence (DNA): TGTGCCAGCAGCTTAGTCGGGGCCCGCCTCCACTTC.

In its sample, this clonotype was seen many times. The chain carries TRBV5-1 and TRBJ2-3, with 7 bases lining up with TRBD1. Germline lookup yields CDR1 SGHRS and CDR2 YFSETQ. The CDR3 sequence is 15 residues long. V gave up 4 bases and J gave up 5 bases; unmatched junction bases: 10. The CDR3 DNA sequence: TGCGCCAGCAGCCCCCTGAGGGGGCAAGGAGATACGCAGTATTTT. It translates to CASSPLRGQGDTQYF.

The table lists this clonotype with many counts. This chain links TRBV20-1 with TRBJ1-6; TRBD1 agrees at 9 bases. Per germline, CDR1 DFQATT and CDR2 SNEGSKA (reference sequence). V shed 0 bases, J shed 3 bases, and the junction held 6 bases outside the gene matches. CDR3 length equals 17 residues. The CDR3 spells CSARDWTGANYNSPLHF. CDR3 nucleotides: TGCAGTGCTAGAGACTGGACAGGGGCGAACTATAATTCACCCCTCCACTTT.

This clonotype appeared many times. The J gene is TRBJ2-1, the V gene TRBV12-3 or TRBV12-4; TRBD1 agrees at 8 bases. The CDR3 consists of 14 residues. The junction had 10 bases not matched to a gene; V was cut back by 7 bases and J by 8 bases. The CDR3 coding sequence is TGTGCCAGCAACCTGGACAGGGTGGTTGATGAGCAGTTCTTC. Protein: CASNLDRVVDEQFF.

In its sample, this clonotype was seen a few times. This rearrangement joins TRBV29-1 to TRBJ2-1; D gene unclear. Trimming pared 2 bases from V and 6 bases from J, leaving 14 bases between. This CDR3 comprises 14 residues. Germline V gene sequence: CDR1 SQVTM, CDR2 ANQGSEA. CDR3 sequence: CSVENRTRPNEQFF. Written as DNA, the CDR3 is TGCAGCGTTGAAAACAGAACTCGCCCCAATGAGCAGTTCTTC.

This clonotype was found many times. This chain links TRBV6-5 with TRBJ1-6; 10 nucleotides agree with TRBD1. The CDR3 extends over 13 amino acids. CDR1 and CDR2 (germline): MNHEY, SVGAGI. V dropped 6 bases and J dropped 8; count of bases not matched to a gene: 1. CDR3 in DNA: TGTGCCAGCAGGACAGGGGGCCATTCACCCCTCCACTTT. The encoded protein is CASRTGGHSPLHF.